This TCR beta chain was identified in a study of cytomegalovirus exposure and HLA in healthy donors. PCR was performed using 60 Vbeta and 13 Jbeta primers. Assay: immunoSEQ multiplex PCR; the TCRdb copy retains only in-frame clones and omits some. Of some 90,000 clones listed, around 84% are singletons. Everyone who donated was a healthy bone marrow donor. This clone occurred once. Germline CDR1 and CDR2: SEHNR and FQNEAQ (reference sequence). The CDR3 runs 15 residues. V was pared by 11 bases and J by 0 bases, with 20 bases between. This TCR came from a human donor in good health. The sample was PBMCs. The V call is TRBV7-9, the J call TRBJ2-7, with a weak D call TRBD2 (6 bases). This CDR3 is CAVKFRDSNSYEQYF. The CDR3 coding sequence is TGTGCCGTAAAATTCCGGGACTCGAACTCCTACGAGCAGTACTTC.